The rows below give T cell receptor beta chains drawn from one sample of a study of blood T cells in healthy people across ages. TCRdb ran MiXCR on the 5' RACE reads and lists one entry per CDR3 protein. The sample holds roughly 730,000 distinct CDR3 sequences, 56% seen once. Sequenced sample: blood. The source of these receptors is a man aged 35 to 55 in good health. The CDR3 runs from the conserved cysteine through the conserved F or W. A D gene is named only where the DNA matches it firmly. For some rows the clone size is stated as once, few or many, or as a class when expanded; others skip it.

>TRBJ1-4|-|-|TRBV20-1
TGCAGTGCTAGACAGGTTGTTAATGAAAAACTGTTTTTT
CSARQVVNEKLFF
>TRBJ1-6|few|-|TRBV5-1
TGCGCCAGCAGCTTGGAACCGGGGGCGGGCAATTCACCCCTCCACTTT
CASSLEPGAGNSPLHF
>TRBJ2-7|few|-|TRBV6-5
TGTGCCAGCAGTCCCCGGGCCAGCTCCTACGAGCAGTACTTC
CASSPRASSYEQYF
>TRBJ1-4|-|-|TRBV9
TGTGCCAGCAGCCCGCCGGGACAAGGTGAAAAACTGTTTTTT
CASSPPGQGEKLFF
>TRBJ2-3|-|-|TRBV21-1
TGTGCCAGCAGCAAAGTTGCGGGGAAAGATACGCAGTATTTT
CASSKVAGKDTQYF
>TRBJ2-7|few|-|TRBV4-1
TGCGCCAGCAGCCACAGATCTTCCGGGCAGGTCGGCGAGCAGTACTTC
CASSHRSSGQVGEQYF
>TRBJ1-4|many|-|TRBV3-1
TGTGCCAGCAGCCAAGATGCCAGCGGTGAAAAACTGTTTTTT
CASSQDASGEKLFF
>TRBJ1-4|-|-|TRBV28
TGTGCCAGCAGTTTAGGGGAAATGGAAAAACTGTTTTTT
CASSLGEMEKLFF
>TRBJ1-2|many|-|TRBV28
TGTGCCAGCAGTTTAAGTAACTATGGCTACACCTTC
CASSLSNYGYTF
>TRBJ2-5|few|-|TRBV24-1
TGTGCCACCAGTGACGACGGGCCACCGAGGGACCAAGAGACCCAGTACTTC
CATSDDGPPRDQETQYF
>TRBJ1-2|-|-|TRBV12-3/TRBV12-4
TGTGCCAGCAGTTTACTTGAAGGGAACTATGGCTACACCTTC
CASSLLEGNYGYTF
>TRBJ1-2|many|-|TRBV7-2
TGTGCCAGCAGCTTCCCCACGGCCTCCTATGGCTACACCTTC
CASSFPTASYGYTF
>TRBJ2-1|-|-|TRBV25-1
TGTGCCAGCATAAACCCAGGCACCCTGGGCAATGAGCAGTTCTTC
CASINPGTLGNEQFF
>TRBJ2-1|few|-|TRBV7-2
TGTGCCAGCAGCTCAAGGCGGGACAAGTTAAATGAGCAGTTCTTC
CASSSRRDKLNEQFF
>TRBJ1-6|-|TRBD1|TRBV7-2
TGTGCCAGCAGCGGACAGGGGGATCTGAGATCACCCCTCCACTTT
CASSGQGDLRSPLHF
>TRBJ1-2|-|-|TRBV11-2
TGTGCCAGCAGCTTAATAGGGCAAGGCTACACCTTC
CASSLIGQGYTF
>TRBJ2-7|-|-|TRBV25-1
TGTGCCAGCAGTGGTTCAATTGTAGGGGTCGGCTACGAGCAGTACTTC
CASSGSIVGVGYEQYF
>TRBJ2-3|-|TRBD2|TRBV6-1
TGTGCCAGCAGTGAGTACCGCGGGAGGCTCACAGATACGCAGTATTTT
CASSEYRGRLTDTQYF
>TRBJ2-6|few|-|TRBV2
TGTGCCAGCAGTAACGAGAACTCTGGGGCCAACGTCCTGACTTTC
CASSNENSGANVLTF
>TRBJ2-4|few|TRBD2|TRBV20-1
TGCAGTGCTAATTTGGCGGGAGGCCTCTCTGAGCAGTACTTC
CSANLAGGLSEQYF
>TRBJ1-5|-|-|TRBV6-2/TRBV6-3
TGTGCCAGCAGTTACTCCACGGCCCAGCCCCAGCATTTT
CASSYSTAQPQHF
>TRBJ1-2|-|-|TRBV28
TGTGCCAGCGGGAAACGGACGGCCAACTATGGCTACACCTTC
CASGKRTANYGYTF
>TRBJ2-1|-|TRBD1|TRBV5-1
TGCGCCAGCAGCTTCTTGGACAGGGGATACAATGAGCAGTTCTTC
CASSFLDRGYNEQFF
>TRBJ2-1|few|-|TRBV27
TGTGCCAGCAGTTGGGGCGGGGAGAGTCAGTTCTTC
CASSWGGESQFF
>TRBJ2-5|-|-|TRBV20-1
TGCAGTGCTAGTTTCGGACAGAGAGAGGAGACCCAGTACTTC
CSASFGQREETQYF
>TRBJ1-1|-|-|TRBV9
TGTGCCAGCAGCGGCAGCATGAACACTGAAGCTTTCTTT
CASSGSMNTEAFF
>TRBJ1-1|once|TRBD1|TRBV11-3
TGTGCCAGCAGCCAAGACAGGGAAGACACTGAAGCTTTCTTT
CASSQDREDTEAFF
>TRBJ2-7|few|-|TRBV28
TGTGCCAGCAGTTTGCGTACTCTTGAAACTTCCGAGCAGTACTTC
CASSLRTLETSEQYF
>TRBJ2-4|few|TRBD2|TRBV11-3
TGTGCCAGCAGCTTGCGCGGGGGGGGAAACATTCAGTACTTC
CASSLRGGGNIQYF
>TRBJ2-5|-|-|TRBV5-6
TGTGCCAGCAGCCCCACACCAGGGAAACAAGAGACCCAGTACTTC
CASSPTPGKQETQYF
>TRBJ2-5|-|-|TRBV27
TGTGCCAGCGGGGACTCGATAGTTCGTGAGCAGTACTTC
CASGDSIVREQYF
>TRBJ2-7|few|TRBD1|TRBV27
TGTGCCAGCAGCCGGACAGGGATAGGATACGAGCAGTACTTC
CASSRTGIGYEQYF
>TRBJ2-5|few|-|TRBV7-3
TGTGCCAGCAGCTTATTCCGCGAGGAGACCCAGTACTTC
CASSLFREETQYF
>TRBJ2-7|many|-|TRBV20-1
TGCAGTGCCCCGACCAACCCGGGCTACGAGCAGTACTTC
CSAPTNPGYEQYF
>TRBJ1-2|-|-|TRBV11-2
TGTGCCAGCAGCGTATTAAGCGTTAACTATGGCTACACCTTC
CASSVLSVNYGYTF
>TRBJ2-3|-|TRBD2|TRBV5-6
TGTGCCAGCAGCTTACTAGAGCGGGGGAGCACAGATACGCAGTATTTT
CASSLLERGSTDTQYF
>TRBJ2-7|-|-|TRBV20-1
TGCAGTGCTGGGGGACTTGGGGACCACGAGCAGTACTTC
CSAGGLGDHEQYF
>TRBJ2-7|-|TRBD2|TRBV11-2
TGTGCCAGCAGAACCCTAGCGGGACTCAGCTACGAGCAGTACTTC
CASRTLAGLSYEQYF
>TRBJ2-5|-|TRBD1|TRBV6-2/TRBV6-3
TGTGCCAGCAGTTACCCAGCCGGGACAGGGGACAACCAAGAGACCCAGTACTTC
CASSYPAGTGDNQETQYF
>TRBJ1-5|-|TRBD1|TRBV20-1
TGCAGTGCTAGAGCCCAACAGGGGAATCAGCCCCAGCATTTT
CSARAQQGNQPQHF
>TRBJ2-2|-|-|TRBV4-2
TGTGCCAGCAGCCAAGTGACAGGGAACACCGGGGAGCTGTTTTTT
CASSQVTGNTGELFF
>TRBJ1-5|-|TRBD1|TRBV15
TGTGCCACCAGCAGACAGGGGGATAGCAATCAGCCCCAGCATTTT
CATSRQGDSNQPQHF
>TRBJ1-2|-|-|TRBV5-1
TGCGCCAGCAGCCCCAATTCTTATGGCTACACCTTC
CASSPNSYGYTF
>TRBJ1-6|-|-|TRBV7-9
TGTGCCAGCAGCCCAGCCCAGGGCACTTCACCCCTCCACTTT
CASSPAQGTSPLHF
>TRBJ1-2|-|-|TRBV7-8
TGTGCCAGCAGCTTAGCGACCGCGGCAGGCGGCTACTATGGCTACACCTTC
CASSLATAAGGYYGYTF
>TRBJ1-2|few|-|TRBV4-2
TGTGCCAGCAGCCAGGAAAACTATGGCTACACCTTC
CASSQENYGYTF
>TRBJ2-7|-|-|TRBV20-1
TGCAGTGCCGCCGGTGTAGAGGGGTTCGTCTACGAGCAGTACTTC
CSAAGVEGFVYEQYF
>TRBJ1-2|-|-|TRBV15
TGTGCCACCAGCAGAGGCAGGGAGAACTATGGCTACACCTTC
CATSRGRENYGYTF
>TRBJ2-4|once|-|TRBV6-1
TGTGCCAGCAGTGCCACCCCCGACAGGTTCCCGCGGAAGCAGTACTTC
CASSATPDRFPRKQYF
>TRBJ1-1|-|TRBD1|TRBV7-8
TGTGCCAGCAGACACAGACGGGACAGAGAAGCTTTCTTT
CASRHRRDREAFF
>TRBJ1-2|-|-|TRBV11-2
TGTGCCAGCACCCATTTTACTCGACCTAATGGCTACACCTTC
CASTHFTRPNGYTF
>TRBJ1-4|-|-|TRBV20-1
TGCAGCGCCGAGGGGGCAACTAATGAAAAACTGTTTTTT
CSAEGATNEKLFF
>TRBJ2-7|few|-|TRBV12-3/TRBV12-4
TGTGCCAGCAGTTTGGGCGGTTCGTACAATGAGCAGTACTTC
CASSLGGSYNEQYF
>TRBJ2-4|-|-|TRBV7-2
TGTGCCAGCAGCTTTCATGTGGGGAGCGGATTAGCCAAAAACATTCAGTACTTC
CASSFHVGSGLAKNIQYF
>TRBJ2-7|few|-|TRBV4-3
TGCGCCAGCAGCCAAGCTCGCCTAGGGGTCCTCCACGAGCAGTACTTC
CASSQARLGVLHEQYF